These 18 T cell receptor beta chains came from one sample sequenced in a study of neurological immune-mediated disorders. TCRdb independently ran MiXCR on the 5' RACE reads; one entry per CDR3 protein. The data hold tens of thousands of distinct CDR3 sequences, with 4.6% observed a single time. The material sequenced was PBMCs. All receptors come from a man younger than 30 in good health.

This clonotype was counted at least ten times. CDR3 coding DNA: TGCGCCAGCAGCTACCGGGACCGTCCCTACGAGCAGTACTTC. It codes for CASSYRDRPYEQYF. The chain couples TRBV5-1 to TRBJ2-7; tentatively, D is TRBD1 or TRBD2 (5 bases each). V was cut by 3 bases and J by 2 bases, with 12 bases left in between. CDR1 SGHRS and CDR2 YFSETQ come from the germline V gene. CDR3 size: 14 residues.

This clonotype was counted many times. The chain is built from TRBV7-2 and TRBJ1-5; a weak D match, TRBD1 (5 bases). Germline V lookup: CDR1 SGHTA, CDR2 FQGNSA. Trimming took off 4 bases at V and 5 bases at J, with 9 bases between the two ends. The CDR3 runs to 13 residues. CDR3 residues: CASSSGLDQPQHF. The DNA of the CDR3 is TGTGCCAGCAGCTCAGGGTTAGATCAGCCCCAGCATTTT.

The chain has TRBV6-1 and TRBJ1-2; 10 nucleotides align to TRBD1. Germline CDR1 and CDR2: MNHNS and SASEGT. The trim removed 7 bases at V and 3 bases at J, leaving 14 bases unmatched. The CDR3 is made up of 17 amino acids. The CDR3 bases are TGTGCCAGCATCGTGGGACAGGGGATATTACGGGACTATGGCTACACCTTC. Translating gives CASIVGQGILRDYGYTF.

This clonotype was observed at least ten times. The rearrangement uses TRBV5-1 and TRBJ1-1; D uncertain. Trimming took 2 bases from V and 0 from J, leaving 14 bases between them. CDR1 and CDR2 (germline): SGHRS, YFSETQ. This CDR3 comprises 16 residues. The CDR3 reads CASSLGWLTMNTEAFF. CDR3 in DNA: TGCGCCAGCAGCTTAGGGTGGCTTACCATGAACACTGAAGCTTTCTTT.

The sample holds many counts of this clonotype. V is TRBV7-9 and J is TRBJ1-4; 7 bases are shared with TRBD1. This CDR3 region has 14 residues. J was trimmed by 8 bases and V by 2 bases; bases with no gene match: 5. CDR1 and CDR2 from the germline V gene are SEHNR and FQNEAQ (reference sequence). The CDR3 sequence: CASSLRQGDEKLFF. CDR3 nucleotide sequence: TGTGCCAGCAGCTTAAGACAGGGAGACGAAAAACTGTTTTTT.

This clonotype was seen at least ten times. The chain joins TRBV7-9 to TRBJ1-1; D is ambiguous. The V and J ends lost 4 bases and 11 bases respectively, with 14 bases between them. This CDR3 region has 12 residues. The V gene's germline CDR1 is SEHNR and CDR2 FQNEAQ (reference sequence). This CDR3 is CASSSASKEAFF. CDR3 nucleotides: TGTGCCAGCAGCTCCGCGAGTAAGGAGGCTTTCTTT. Combining the CDR3 with reference TRBV7-9 and TRBJ1-1 gives the whole variable domain DTGVSQNPRHKITKRGQNVTFRCDPISEHNRLYWYRQTLGQGPEFLTYFQNEAQLEKSRLLSDRFSAERPKGSFSTLEIQRTEQGDSAMYLCASSSASKEAFFGQGTRLTVV.

This clonotype was seen ten or more times. The rearrangement joins TRBV15 to TRBJ2-1; possible D gene TRBD2, 6 bases. Per the germline V gene, CDR1 is LNHNV and CDR2 is YYDKDF (reference sequence). V gave up 6 bases and J gave up 2 bases, with 14 bases separating them. This CDR3 contains 15 residues. The chain's CDR3 is CATRSPGVPYNEQFF. The CDR3 nucleotides read TGTGCCACCAGATCCCCGGGGGTGCCCTACAATGAGCAGTTCTTC. Full variable domain (missing parts from reference TRBV15 and TRBJ2-1): DAMVIQNPRYQVTQFGKPVTLSCSQTLNHNVMYWYQQKSSQAPKLLFHYYDKDFNNEADTPDNFQSRRPNTSFCFLDIRSPGLGDTAMYLCATRSPGVPYNEQFFGPGTRLTVL.

Ten or more counts support this clonotype. J is TRBJ2-1 and V is TRBV10-3, with TRBD1 matching 9 bases. This CDR3 is 13 amino acids long. CDR1 ENHRY and CDR2 SYGVKD come from the germline V gene. Unmatched junction bases numbered 11, after V lost 10 bases and J lost 10 bases. CDR3 residues: CATSGTGPREQFF. CDR3 coding DNA: TGTGCCACGTCCGGGACAGGGCCGAGGGAGCAGTTCTTC.

This clonotype was seen many times. The J gene is TRBJ2-4, the V gene TRBV4-1, with 7 nucleotides matching TRBD2. CDR1 and CDR2 (germline): MGHRA, YSYEKL. The CDR3 has 18 amino acids. V lost 8 bases, J lost 2 bases, and 18 bases stayed unmatched. In DNA form, the CDR3 reads TGCGCCAGCGCCAAAGGGTCCGCCGGGGGGAGGACCAAAAACATTCAGTACTTC. Protein: CASAKGSAGGRTKNIQYF.

This clonotype has a count of ten or more. This sequence joins TRBV6-2 or TRBV6-3 and TRBJ2-1; TRBD2 might be the D (5 bases). The CDR3 is made up of 17 amino acids. The V end lost 6 bases, the J end lost 4 bases, and 22 bases lay between the germline ends. Germline V CDR1 and CDR2: MNHEY, SVGEGT. In DNA, the CDR3 is TGTGCCAGCAGCCCCACCTCCTGGACTTCACAGTACAATGAGCAGTTCTTC. This gives the protein CASSPTSWTSQYNEQFF.

This clonotype was seen many times. The chain combines TRBV4-3 with TRBJ1-4; 8 bases agree with TRBD1. The CDR3 runs 14 residues. The V gene's germline CDR1 is LGHNA and CDR2 YSLEER. The V and J ends lost 0 bases and 8 bases, in that order; junction bases with no gene match: 2. The CDR3 nucleotides are TGCGCCAGCAGCCAAGATCGGACAGGGGAAAAACTGTTTTTT. Protein sequence: CASSQDRTGEKLFF.

This clonotype was counted ten times or more. This chain joins TRBV7-9 and TRBJ2-5; 8 bases agree with TRBD2. Germline lookup yields CDR1 SEHNR and CDR2 FQNEAQ (reference sequence). Trimming took 5 bases from V and 5 from J; bases not matched to a gene: 4. The CDR3 is 13 residues long. The CDR3 loop reads CASSRAGVETQYF. CDR3 nucleotide sequence: TGTGCCAGCAGCCGAGCGGGGGTCGAGACCCAGTACTTC. The variable domain in full, completed from reference TRBV7-9 and TRBJ2-5, reads DTGVSQNPRHKITKRGQNVTFRCDPISEHNRLYWYRQTLGQGPEFLTYFQNEAQLEKSRLLSDRFSAERPKGSFSTLEIQRTEQGDSAMYLCASSRAGVETQYFGPGTRLLVL.

This clonotype was counted many times. V and J are TRBV20-1 and TRBJ2-5; D remains ambiguous. Looked up from germline, CDR1 is DFQATT and CDR2 is SNEGSKA (reference sequence). The CDR3 totals 12 residues. Trimming removed 0 bases at V and 4 bases at J, with 6 bases between. The CDR3 bases are TGCAGTGCTAGAGATATGGGAGAGACCCAGTACTTC. The encoded protein is CSARDMGETQYF.

This clonotype has ten or more counts. V usage is TRBV6-5 and J usage is TRBJ1-1; possible D gene TRBD1, 6 bases. The CDR3 has 12 amino acids. Germline V lookup: CDR1 MNHEY, CDR2 SVGAGI. V lost 10 bases, J lost 5 bases, and 14 bases lay in between. The CDR3 DNA sequence: TGTGCCACTACGCTAGGGGGGACTGAAGCTTTCTTT. This codes for CATTLGGTEAFF.

This clonotype appeared many times. This rearrangement joins TRBV4-2 to TRBJ2-2, with D perhaps matching TRBD1 or TRBD2 (6 bases each). The CDR3 runs to 16 residues. Germline loops: CDR1 LGHNA, CDR2 YNFKEQ. Trimming cost V 0 bases and J 1 base, with 9 bases left between them. The CDR3 protein is CASSQEGGRNTGELFF. The CDR3 DNA reads TGTGCCAGCAGCCAAGAGGGGGGCAGGAACACCGGGGAGCTGTTTTTT.

Many counts were recorded for this clonotype. J is TRBJ1-4 and V is TRBV20-1; D is possibly TRBD1 (6 bases). Germline CDR1 DFQATT, CDR2 SNEGSKA (reference sequence). V was clipped by 5 bases and J by 5 bases, with 9 bases between them. CDR3 length: 12 amino acids. The CDR3: CSARTVNEKLFF. In nucleotides, the CDR3 is TGCAGTGCTCGGACAGTAAATGAAAAACTGTTTTTT.

This clonotype was observed many times. This sequence joins TRBV6-1 and TRBJ1-6; 7 bases fit TRBD1. The germline V gene has CDR1 MNHNS and CDR2 SASEGT. The CDR3 is 14 amino acids. V gave up 7 bases and J gave up 2 bases; unmatched junction bases: 2. The CDR3 is CASTDRAYNSPLHF. The CDR3 DNA reads as TGTGCCAGCACCGACAGGGCCTATAATTCACCCCTCCACTTT.

This clonotype occurred many times. The chain uses TRBV10-3 and TRBJ1-5, with 9 positions matching TRBD1. Germline CDR1 reads ENHRY; CDR2 reads SYGVKD. The ends lost 3 bases at V and 2 bases at J; junction bases unmatched: 5. The CDR3 is 16 residues long. In DNA, the CDR3 is TGTGCCATCAGTGACCCGGGACAGGGCGGCAATCAGCCCCAGCATTTT. Protein: CAISDPGQGGNQPQHF.